The T cell receptor beta chain described here comes from a study of blood T cell repertoires in COVID-19. Whole-study context: The United States, Italy and Spain were the sources of the acute and convalescent COVID-19 samples. Sample material is recorded as cDNA or gDNA derived from T cells, B-cell-depleted T cells, or PBMCs.

In the authors' methods: Counts of nucleated cells, estimated from reference gene primer amplification, were obtained. Sequencing was performed with immunoSEQ multiplex PCR; in TCRdb, only in-frame clones are kept and a portion is missing. The DNA was the basis for D and trimming; V, J and clone size are from that table. The table has approximately 270,000 clones, around 83% seen once. This clone is a singleton in its sample. Sequencing was carried out using peripheral blood. The receptor comes from an elderly man with acute or convalescent COVID-19.

This chain's CDR3 is CASSRPRGGYTGELFF. The CDR3, as DNA: TGTGCCAGCAGCCGCCCGAGGGGGGGGTACACCGGGGAGCTGTTTTTT. This chain joins TRBV5-6 and TRBJ2-2; a possible D gene is TRBD2 (7 bases). Trimming left V 4 bases short and J 3 bases short, with 16 bases between. The CDR3 is 16 residues long. The germline V gene encodes CDR1 SGHDT and CDR2 YYEEEE.